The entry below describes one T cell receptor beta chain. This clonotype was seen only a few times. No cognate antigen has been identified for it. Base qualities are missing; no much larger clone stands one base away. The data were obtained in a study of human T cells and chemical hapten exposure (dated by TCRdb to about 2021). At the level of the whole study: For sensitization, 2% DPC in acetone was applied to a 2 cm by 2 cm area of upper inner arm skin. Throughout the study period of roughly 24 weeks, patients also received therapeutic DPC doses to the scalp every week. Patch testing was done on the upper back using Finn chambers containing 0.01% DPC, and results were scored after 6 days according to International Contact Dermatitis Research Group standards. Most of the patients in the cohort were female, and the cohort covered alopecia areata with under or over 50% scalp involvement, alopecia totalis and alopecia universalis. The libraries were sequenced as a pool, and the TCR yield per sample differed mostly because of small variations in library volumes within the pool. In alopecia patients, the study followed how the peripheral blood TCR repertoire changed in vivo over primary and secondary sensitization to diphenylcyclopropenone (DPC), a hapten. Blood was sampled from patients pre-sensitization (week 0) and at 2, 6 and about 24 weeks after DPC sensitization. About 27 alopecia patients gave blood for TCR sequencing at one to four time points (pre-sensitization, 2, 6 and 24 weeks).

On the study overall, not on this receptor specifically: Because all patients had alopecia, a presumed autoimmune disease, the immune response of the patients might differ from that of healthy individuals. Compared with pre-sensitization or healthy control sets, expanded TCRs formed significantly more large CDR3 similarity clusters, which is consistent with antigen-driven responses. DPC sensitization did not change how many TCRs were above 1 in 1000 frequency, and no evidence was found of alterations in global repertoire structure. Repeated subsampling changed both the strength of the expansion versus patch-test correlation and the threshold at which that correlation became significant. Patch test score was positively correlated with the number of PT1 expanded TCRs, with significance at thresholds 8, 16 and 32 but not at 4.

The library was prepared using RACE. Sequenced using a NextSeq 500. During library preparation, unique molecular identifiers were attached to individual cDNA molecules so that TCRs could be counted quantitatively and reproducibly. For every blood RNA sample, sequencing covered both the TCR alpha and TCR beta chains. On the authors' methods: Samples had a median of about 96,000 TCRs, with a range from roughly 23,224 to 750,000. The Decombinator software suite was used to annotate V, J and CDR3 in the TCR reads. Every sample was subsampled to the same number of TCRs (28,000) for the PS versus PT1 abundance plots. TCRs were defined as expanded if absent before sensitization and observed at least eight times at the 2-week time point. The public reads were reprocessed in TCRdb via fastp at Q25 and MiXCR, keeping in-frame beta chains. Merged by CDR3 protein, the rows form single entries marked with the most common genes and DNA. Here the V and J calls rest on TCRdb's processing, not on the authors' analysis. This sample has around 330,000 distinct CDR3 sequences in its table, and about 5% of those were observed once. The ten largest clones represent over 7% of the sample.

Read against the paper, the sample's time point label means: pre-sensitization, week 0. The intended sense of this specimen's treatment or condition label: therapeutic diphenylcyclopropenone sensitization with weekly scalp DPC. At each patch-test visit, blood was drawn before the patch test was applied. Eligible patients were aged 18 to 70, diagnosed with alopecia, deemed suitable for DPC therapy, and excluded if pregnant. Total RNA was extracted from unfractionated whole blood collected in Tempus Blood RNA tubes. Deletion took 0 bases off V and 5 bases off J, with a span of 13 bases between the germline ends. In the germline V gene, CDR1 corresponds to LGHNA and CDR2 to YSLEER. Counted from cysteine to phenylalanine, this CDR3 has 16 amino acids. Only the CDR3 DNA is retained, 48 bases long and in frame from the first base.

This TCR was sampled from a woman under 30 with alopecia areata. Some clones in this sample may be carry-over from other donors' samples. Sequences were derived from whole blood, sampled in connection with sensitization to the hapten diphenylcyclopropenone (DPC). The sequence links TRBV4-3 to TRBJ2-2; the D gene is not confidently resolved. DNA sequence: TGCGCCAGCAGCCAAGATCTAGAAATTGGAACCGGGGAGCTGTTTTTT. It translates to CASSQDLEIGTGELFF.